A single sample is the source of the 15 T cell receptor beta chains below, sequenced in a study of cytomegalovirus exposure and HLA in healthy donors. Primers for the PCR totalled 60 Vbeta and 13 Jbeta. Clones were read by immunoSEQ multiplex PCR, and TCRdb kept only the in-frame ones, dropping some. Of fewer than 120,000 clones listed, about three quarters were seen once; the top ten hold over 2.5%. The source material was PBMCs. These receptors all come from an older woman in good health and CMV-seropositive.

The chain uses TRBV10-2 and TRBJ2-7; the D gene is possibly TRBD1 (5 bases). The CDR3 has 12 residues. Germline values: CDR1 WSHSY, CDR2 SAAADI. Deletions cut 4 bases from V and 5 bases from J, with 9 bases between. For the CDR3, the DNA is TGCGCCAGCAGTGCGCAGGGTCACGAGCAGTACTTC. Protein product: CASSAQGHEQYF.

The chain couples TRBV30 to TRBJ2-4, with TRBD1 matching 7 bases. This CDR3 region has 14 residues. Germline V CDR1 and CDR2: GTSNPN, SVGIG (reference sequence). The CDR3 spells CAWSRDSPKNIQYF. For the CDR3, the DNA is TGTGCTTGGTCCCGGGACAGCCCCAAAAACATTCAGTACTTC. Full variable domain (outside the CDR3, taken from reference TRBV30 and TRBJ2-4): SQTIHQWPATLVQPVGSPLSLECTVEGTSNPNLYWYRQAAGRGLQLLFYSVGIGQISSEVPQNLSASRPQDRQFILSSKKLLLSDSGFYLCAWSRDSPKNIQYFGAGTRLSVL.

This rearrangement joins TRBV5-1 to TRBJ1-2, with D maybe TRBD1 (5 bases). The germline V and J ends were trimmed by 0 bases and 6 bases, with 15 bases remaining between them. The CDR3 is 15 amino acids. Germline CDR1 and CDR2: SGHRS and YFSETQ. This CDR3 reads CASSLVPRQGHGYTF. Here the CDR3 DNA reads TGCGCCAGCAGCTTGGTTCCTCGGCAGGGTCATGGCTACACCTTC. Drawing the rest from reference TRBV5-1 and TRBJ1-2, the complete variable domain is KAGVTQTPRYLIKTRGQQVTLSCSPISGHRSVSWYQQTPGQGLQFLFEYFSETQRNKGNFPGRFSGRQFSNSRSEMNVSTLELGDSALYLCASSLVPRQGHGYTFGSGTRLTVV.

The chain combines TRBV29-1 with TRBJ2-4, with 9 bases fitting TRBD2. The V segment lost 4 bases and the J segment 7 bases; nucleotides outside the gene matches: 8. Per the germline V gene, CDR1 is SQVTM and CDR2 is ANQGSEA. The CDR3 is 14 residues long. The CDR3: CSVGAGGPGNIQYF. The CDR3 DNA follows: TGCAGCGTTGGGGCGGGAGGGCCGGGGAACATTCAGTACTTC.

The chain employs TRBV28 and TRBJ2-5; 12 bases line up with TRBD2. V was clipped by 8 bases and J by 1 base; unmatched bases: 5. Germline assignment: CDR1 MDHEN and CDR2 SYDVKM. The CDR3 contains 15 residues. This chain's CDR3 is CASGVLAGGQETQYF. DNA for the CDR3: TGTGCCAGCGGGGTACTAGCGGGAGGCCAAGAGACCCAGTACTTC.

This clone was observed a handful of times. The chain has TRBV6-1 and TRBJ1-2, with D perhaps matching TRBD1 (5 bases). The CDR3 has 15 residues. V lost 3 bases and J lost 2, with 13 bases in between. CDR1 is MNHNS and CDR2 is SASEGT in the germline V gene. The CDR3 nucleotides are TGTGCCAGCAGTGATGTCGGCCAGGGCAACTATGGCTACACCTTC. Its protein is CASSDVGQGNYGYTF.

The V and J genes are TRBV28 and TRBJ2-7, with D possibly being TRBD2 (6 bases). Germline loops: CDR1 MDHEN, CDR2 SYDVKM. The CDR3 spans 14 residues. Trimming took off 7 bases at V and 2 bases at J, with 15 bases between the two ends. CDR3 coding DNA: TGTGCCAGCATTCCGGGGGACCGTGCCTACGAGCAGTACTTC. Amino acid sequence: CASIPGDRAYEQYF. Filled out from reference TRBV28 and TRBJ2-7, the complete variable domain reads DVKVTQSSRYLVKRTGEKVFLECVQDMDHENMFWYRQDPGLGLRLIYFSYDVKMKEKGDIPEGYSVSREKKERFSLILESASTNQTSMYLCASIPGDRAYEQYFGPGTRLTVT.

Regarding this clone: At one of its ends the junction is not consistent with the germline gene, which may arise from a read error. The chain carries TRBV7-9 and TRBJ1-2, with D possibly being TRBD1 (5 bases). The germline CDR1 and CDR2 sequences are SEHNR and FQNEAQ (reference sequence). CDR3 length: 15 residues. The CDR3 reads CSSSLFQGGDYGYTF. CDR3 DNA sequence: TGTTCCAGCAGCTTATTCCAGGGCGGGGACTATGGCTACACCTTC.

V is TRBV19 and J is TRBJ2-7; D gene ambiguous. Trimming cost V 5 bases and J 1 base, with 18 bases left between them. CDR3 length: 16 amino acids. Germline assignment: CDR1 LNHDA and CDR2 SQIVND (reference sequence). The CDR3 loop is CASSPIDPSESYEQYF. The CDR3 DNA reads TGTGCCAGTAGTCCCATCGATCCGTCCGAGTCCTACGAGCAGTACTTC.

The gene calls are TRBV5-4 and TRBJ2-1; 13 bases agree with TRBD2. Germline lookup yields CDR1 SGHNT and CDR2 YYREEE (reference sequence). With V trimmed by 2 bases and J by 7 bases, 3 bases remained unmatched. The length of the CDR3 is 15 residues. CDR3 DNA: TGTGCCAGCAGCTTAGGACTAGCGGGAGAGAATGAGCAGTTCTTC. Translation: CASSLGLAGENEQFF.

This clone was counted between two and nine times. The V and J genes are TRBV7-9 and TRBJ2-7; no firm D call. With 2 bases removed from V and 7 bases from J, the gap between germline ends came to 6 bases. The germline V gene has CDR1 SEHNR and CDR2 FQNEAQ (reference sequence). The CDR3 is 11 amino acids. CDR3 residues: CASSLYREQYF. The CDR3 DNA is TGTGCCAGCAGCTTATACCGGGAGCAGTACTTC. The variable domain in full, completed from reference TRBV7-9 and TRBJ2-7, reads DTGVSQNPRHKITKRGQNVTFRCDPISEHNRLYWYRQTLGQGPEFLTYFQNEAQLEKSRLLSDRFSAERPKGSFSTLEIQRTEQGDSAMYLCASSLYREQYFGPGTRLTVT.

The rearrangement uses TRBV5-1 and TRBJ2-1; D might be TRBD2 (5 bases). The CDR3 consists of 15 residues. Germline CDR1 reads SGHRS; CDR2 reads YFSETQ. Trimming shortened V by 0 bases and J by 0 bases, and 7 bases separated the two germline ends. CDR3 coding DNA: TGCGCCAGCAGCTTGGACGGGATCTCCTACAATGAGCAGTTCTTC. This translates into CASSLDGISYNEQFF. Complete variable domain (other parts from reference TRBV5-1 and TRBJ2-1): KAGVTQTPRYLIKTRGQQVTLSCSPISGHRSVSWYQQTPGQGLQFLFEYFSETQRNKGNFPGRFSGRQFSNSRSEMNVSTLELGDSALYLCASSLDGISYNEQFFGPGTRLTVL.

This CDR3 reads CASSFQGIATDTQYF. The CDR3 bases are TGCGCCAGCAGCTTCCAGGGGATTGCAACAGATACGCAGTATTTT. The V gene is TRBV5-1, the J gene TRBJ2-3, with TRBD1 as a possible D gene (6 bases). The CDR3 loop spans 15 amino acids. Trimming left V 2 bases short and J 3 bases short, with 13 bases between. Germline CDR1 reads SGHRS; CDR2 reads YFSETQ. The variable domain in full, completed from reference TRBV5-1 and TRBJ2-3, reads KAGVTQTPRYLIKTRGQQVTLSCSPISGHRSVSWYQQTPGQGLQFLFEYFSETQRNKGNFPGRFSGRQFSNSRSEMNVSTLELGDSALYLCASSFQGIATDTQYFGPGTRLTVL.

CDR3 in DNA: TGTGCCAGCAGCTTAGCACAGGGGAGCACTGAAGCTTTCTTT. This gives the protein CASSLAQGSTEAFF. The chain has TRBV7-9 and TRBJ1-1, with TRBD1 matching 7 bases. The CDR3 contains 14 residues. Germline V gene lookup returns CDR1 SEHNR and CDR2 FQNEAQ (reference sequence). V trimming: 0 bases; J trimming: 4 bases; junction bases outside the gene matches: 2.

The V and J genes are TRBV9 and TRBJ2-1, with 9 bases fitting TRBD1. The V gene's germline CDR1 is SGDLS and CDR2 YYNGEE. The CDR3 is 14 residues long. V gave up 0 bases and J gave up 9 bases; unmatched junction bases: 4. The CDR3: CASSVEQGAFEQFF. Here the CDR3 DNA reads TGTGCCAGCAGCGTAGAACAGGGGGCTTTTGAGCAGTTCTTC.